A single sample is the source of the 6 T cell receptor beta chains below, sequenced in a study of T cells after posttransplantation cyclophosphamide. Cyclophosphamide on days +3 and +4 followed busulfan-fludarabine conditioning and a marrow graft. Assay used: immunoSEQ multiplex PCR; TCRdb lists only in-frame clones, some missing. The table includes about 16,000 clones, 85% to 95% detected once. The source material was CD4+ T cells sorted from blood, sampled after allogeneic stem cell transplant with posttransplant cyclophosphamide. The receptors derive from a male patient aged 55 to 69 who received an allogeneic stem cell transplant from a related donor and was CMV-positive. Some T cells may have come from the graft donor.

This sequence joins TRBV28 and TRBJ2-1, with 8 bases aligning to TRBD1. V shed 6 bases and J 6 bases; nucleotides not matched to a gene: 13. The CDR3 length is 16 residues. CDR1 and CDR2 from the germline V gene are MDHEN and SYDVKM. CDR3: CASSRGIRGHPNEQFF. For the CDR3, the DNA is TGTGCCAGCAGCCGAGGAATCAGGGGGCACCCCAATGAGCAGTTCTTC.

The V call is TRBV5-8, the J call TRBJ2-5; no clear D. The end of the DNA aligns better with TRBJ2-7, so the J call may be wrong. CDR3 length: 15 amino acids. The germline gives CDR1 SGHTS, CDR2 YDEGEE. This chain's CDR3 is CASSLYLAGTYEQYF. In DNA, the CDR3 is TGTGCCAGCAGCTTGTATCTGGCAGGTACCTACGAGCAGTACTTC.

CDR3 region: CASSATGGQPQHF. The CDR3 DNA is TGTGCCAGCAGTGCGACAGGGGGTCAGCCCCAGCATTTT. The chain carries TRBV6-5 and TRBJ1-5, with 9 bases identical to TRBD1. Germline values: CDR1 MNHEY, CDR2 SVGAGI. The ends lost 5 bases at V and 6 bases at J; junction bases unmatched: 2. The CDR3 covers 13 residues.

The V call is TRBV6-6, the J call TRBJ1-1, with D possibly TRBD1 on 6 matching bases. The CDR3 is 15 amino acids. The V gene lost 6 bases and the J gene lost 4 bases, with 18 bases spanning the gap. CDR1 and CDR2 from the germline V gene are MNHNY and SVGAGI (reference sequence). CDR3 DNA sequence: TGTGCCAGCAGCCCAGGTTACAGGGTGAGCACTGAAGCTTTCTTT. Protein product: CASSPGYRVSTEAFF.

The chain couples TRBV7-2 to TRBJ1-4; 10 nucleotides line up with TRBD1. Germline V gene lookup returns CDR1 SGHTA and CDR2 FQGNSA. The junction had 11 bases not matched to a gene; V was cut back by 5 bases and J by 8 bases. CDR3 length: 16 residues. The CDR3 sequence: CASSTSTGGAREKLFF. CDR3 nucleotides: TGTGCCAGCAGCACCTCGACAGGGGGCGCGAGGGAAAAACTGTTTTTT.

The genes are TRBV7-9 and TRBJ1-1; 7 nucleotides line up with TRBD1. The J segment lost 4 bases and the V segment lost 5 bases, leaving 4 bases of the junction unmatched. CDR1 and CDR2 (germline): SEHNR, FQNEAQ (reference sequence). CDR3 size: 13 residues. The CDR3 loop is CASSQTGSTEAFF. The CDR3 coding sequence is TGTGCCAGCAGCCAGACAGGGTCCACTGAAGCTTTCTTT.